These 30 T cell receptor beta chains came from one sample sequenced in a study of PD-1 blockade in classical Hodgkin lymphoma. Using immunoSEQ multiplex PCR, the repertoire was profiled, and TCRdb retains in-frame clones only, with some absent. The sample comprises 49,000 or so clones, about three quarters of which are singletons, and 20% to 25% rests with the top ten. Brentuximab vedotin exposure varied among the patients, all of whom had relapsed after autologous stem cell transplantation. The sample was peripheral blood mononuclear cells (PBMCs), taken before the second cycle of nivolumab. The origin of the receptors is a human donor with classical Hodgkin lymphoma.

This chain links TRBV10-1 with TRBJ1-1; perhaps TRBD1 as D (6 bases). The V end was cut by 6 bases, the J end by 1 base, with 9 bases between. The germline V gene has CDR1 WNHNN and CDR2 SYGVQD (reference sequence). The CDR3 contains 13 residues. CDR3 DNA sequence: TGCGCCAGCAGCGTACAGGGGAACACTGAAGCTTTCTTT. As protein: CASSVQGNTEAFF.

V gene TRBV5-1 combines with J gene TRBJ1-2; 7 bases map to TRBD1. Losses at the gene ends were 0 bases for V and 3 bases for J; bases not matched to a gene: 5. This CDR3 contains 15 residues. CDR1 SGHRS and CDR2 YFSETQ come from the germline V gene. CDR3 in DNA: TGCGCCAGCAGCTTGGCCGACAGGGTGGACTATGGCTACACCTTC. Protein: CASSLADRVDYGYTF. Full variable domain (outside the CDR3, taken from reference TRBV5-1 and TRBJ1-2): KAGVTQTPRYLIKTRGQQVTLSCSPISGHRSVSWYQQTPGQGLQFLFEYFSETQRNKGNFPGRFSGRQFSNSRSEMNVSTLELGDSALYLCASSLADRVDYGYTFGSGTRLTVV.

Note on this clone: The junction and the germline gene differ at one end; a read error may be behind it. The chain carries TRBV30 and TRBJ1-2; no definite D call. Germline V lookup: CDR1 GTSNPN, CDR2 SVGIG (reference sequence). This CDR3 comprises 12 residues. CDR3 region: CAWSVLGGAEGF. The CDR3 nucleotides are TGTGCCTGGAGTGTACTTGGAGGAGCCGAGGGCTTC.

This chain joins TRBV7-9 and TRBJ2-3; 9 nucleotides align to TRBD1. The V segment lost 4 bases and the J segment 4 bases; nucleotides outside the gene matches: 9. Germline CDR1 SEHNR, CDR2 FQNEAQ (reference sequence). CDR3 length: 16 residues. The chain's CDR3 is CASSSSRTGDADTQYF. The CDR3 DNA reads TGTGCCAGCAGCTCCTCCCGGACAGGGGACGCAGATACGCAGTATTTT.

This clone was seen a single time. This CDR3 is CASSSRTGANYGYTF. The CDR3 DNA follows: TGTGCCAGCAGTTCCAGGACAGGAGCCAACTATGGCTACACCTTC. The chain combines TRBV6-6 with TRBJ1-2, with 7 bases that match TRBD1. The length of the CDR3 is 15 residues. With 4 bases clipped from V and 2 bases from J, the junction kept 7 bases outside the gene matches. Per germline, CDR1 MNHNY and CDR2 SVGAGI (reference sequence).

The chain links TRBV7-8 to TRBJ2-1; the D is unclear. The length of the CDR3 is 16 residues. Germline V gives CDR1 SGHVS, CDR2 FQNEAQ. Trimming took 2 bases from V and 2 from J, leaving 13 bases between them. The CDR3 here is CASSLYSSFTYNEQFF. The CDR3 nucleotides are TGTGCCAGCAGCTTATACAGTAGTTTCACCTACAATGAGCAGTTCTTC.

J is TRBJ1-1 and V is TRBV5-1; weak D call: TRBD1 (5 bases). CDR1 is SGHRS, CDR2 YFSETQ, per germline. The V end lost 5 bases, the J end lost 1 base, and 15 bases lay between the germline ends. The CDR3 has 15 residues. CDR3 sequence reads: CASSSRTGGNTEAFF. The CDR3 coding sequence is TGCGCCAGCAGTTCTAGGACGGGGGGGAACACTGAAGCTTTCTTT. The whole variable domain, filled in from reference TRBV5-1 and TRBJ1-1, reads KAGVTQTPRYLIKTRGQQVTLSCSPISGHRSVSWYQQTPGQGLQFLFEYFSETQRNKGNFPGRFSGRQFSNSRSEMNVSTLELGDSALYLCASSSRTGGNTEAFFGQGTRLTVV.

The chain employs TRBV6-6 and TRBJ1-1; 10 bases agree with TRBD1. V gave up 7 bases and J gave up 5 bases; unmatched junction bases: 13. This CDR3 spans 16 amino acids. Germline lookup yields CDR1 MNHNY and CDR2 SVGAGI (reference sequence). In DNA, the CDR3 is TGTGCCAGCACCTCATATGCCGGGACAGGGGTGACTGAAGCTTTCTTT. Translation gives CASTSYAGTGVTEAFF.

This rearrangement joins TRBV28 to TRBJ1-5; D perhaps matches TRBD1 (5 bases). This CDR3 is 16 amino acids long. Germline loops: CDR1 MDHEN, CDR2 SYDVKM. Trimming removed 4 bases from V and 1 base from J, with 14 bases in between. The CDR3 sequence: CASSSAMGVSNQPQHF. In DNA form, the CDR3 reads TGTGCCAGCAGTTCTGCCATGGGGGTCAGCAATCAGCCCCAGCATTTT.

CDR3 DNA: TGTGCCAGCAGCCCAGGGACTAGCGCCTACAATGAGCAGTTCTTC. It codes for CASSPGTSAYNEQFF. J is TRBJ2-1 and V is TRBV7-3; 10 nucleotides align to TRBD2. Germline V lookup: CDR1 SGHTA, CDR2 FQGTGA. The CDR3 loop spans 15 amino acids. The trim removed 5 bases at V and 2 bases at J, leaving 3 bases unmatched.

V and J are TRBV21-1 and TRBJ2-7; no check of the table's D call, TRBD2, against the DNA was made. TRBV21-1 is an annotated pseudogene. CDR3 length: 23 residues. The CDR3: CASGDRRTSGATSGRLDTYEQYF. In nucleotides, the CDR3 is TGTGCCAGCGGGGATAGACGGACGAGTGGGGCGACTAGCGGGAGGCTGGATACCTACGAGCAGTACTTC.

The chain uses TRBV9 and TRBJ2-3; D call uncertain. With 7 bases removed from V and 5 bases from J, the gap between germline ends came to 14 bases. Germline V CDR1 and CDR2: SGDLS, YYNGEE. The CDR3 extends over 13 amino acids. This CDR3 is CASLGGPGDTQYF. The CDR3 nucleotides are TGTGCCAGCTTGGGTGGACCCGGAGATACGCAGTATTTT.

V gene TRBV14 combines with J gene TRBJ2-7, with a possible D match to TRBD1 (5 bases). CDR1 SGHDN and CDR2 FVKESK come from the germline V gene. Trimming took 0 bases from V and 4 from J, leaving 13 bases between them. CDR3 size: 15 residues. The CDR3 DNA reads as TGTGCCAGCAGCCAAGATACCGACAGAAGTTACGAGCAGTACTTC. As protein: CASSQDTDRSYEQYF.

V usage is TRBV6-6 and J usage is TRBJ1-3; no clear D gene. The ends were cut back, 1 base at V and 3 bases at J, with 13 bases in the middle. Germline V gene data show CDR1 as MNHNY and CDR2 as SVGAGI (reference sequence). The CDR3 contains 16 residues. As DNA, the CDR3 is TGTGCCAGCAGTTACTTTAACAGCCACCTTGGAAACACCATATATTTT. It yields the protein CASSYFNSHLGNTIYF.

The chain employs TRBV15 and TRBJ1-1, with D maybe TRBD1 (6 bases). CDR1 is LNHNV and CDR2 is YYDKDF in the germline V gene (reference sequence). Deletions cut 0 bases from V and 5 bases from J, with 13 bases between. This CDR3 spans 15 amino acids. Here the CDR3 DNA reads TGTGCCACCAGCAGAGAAAGGGGGGCCGGGACTGAAGCTTTCTTT. Translation gives CATSRERGAGTEAFF.

The rearrangement joins TRBV5-4 to TRBJ1-2; D is undetermined. The germline V and J ends were trimmed by 4 bases and 2 bases, with 15 bases remaining between them. The germline V gene has CDR1 SGHNT and CDR2 YYREEE (reference sequence). The CDR3 has 15 amino acids. CDR3 amino acids: CASSPRMVTNYGYTF. The CDR3 coding sequence is TGTGCCAGCAGCCCCCGGATGGTCACGAACTATGGCTACACCTTC.

This chain uses TRBV7-8 with TRBJ2-5, with 9 bases matching TRBD1. The CDR3 totals 15 residues. Germline trimming cut 5 bases from V and 5 bases from J; bases unmatched to any gene: 9. Germline-derived CDR1 and CDR2 are SGHVS and FQNEAQ. The CDR3: CASSQRTGDGETQYF. The DNA for the CDR3 is TGTGCCAGCAGCCAGAGGACAGGGGACGGGGAGACCCAGTACTTC. The full variable domain, rest sourced from reference TRBV7-8 and TRBJ2-5, is GAGVSQSPRYKVAKRGQDVALRCDPISGHVSLFWYQQALGQGPEFLTYFQNEAQLDKSGLPSDRFFAERPEGSVSTLKIQRTQQEDSAVYLCASSQRTGDGETQYFGPGTRLLVL.

This chain links TRBV4-2 with TRBJ2-7; the match to TRBD2 covers 10 bases. Trimming took 0 bases from V and 4 from J; bases not matched to a gene: 3. Per germline, CDR1 LGHNA and CDR2 YNFKEQ. The CDR3 totals 15 residues. CDR3 nucleotide sequence: TGTGCCAGCAGCCAAGACCTAGCGGGAGAATACGAGCAGTACTTC. It is translated as CASSQDLAGEYEQYF.

The V call is TRBV7-9, the J call TRBJ1-6; 7 nucleotides agree with TRBD1. CDR3 length: 15 amino acids. The ends lost 5 bases at V and 7 bases at J; junction bases unmatched: 8. In germline, CDR1 is SEHNR, CDR2 FQNEAQ (reference sequence). CDR3 sequence reads: CASSREDRRNSPLHF. CDR3 nucleotide sequence: TGTGCCAGCAGCAGAGAGGACAGGCGCAATTCACCCCTCCACTTT. Full variable domain (outside the CDR3, taken from reference TRBV7-9 and TRBJ1-6): DTGVSQNPRHKITKRGQNVTFRCDPISEHNRLYWYRQTLGQGPEFLTYFQNEAQLEKSRLLSDRFSAERPKGSFSTLEIQRTEQGDSAMYLCASSREDRRNSPLHFGNGTRLTVT.

CDR3 in DNA: TGTGCCAGTAAAAACGCGGTTACCACTGAAGCTTTCTTT. Its protein product is CASKNAVTTEAFF. This chain connects TRBV19 to TRBJ1-1; D gene unclear. The ends were cut back, 7 bases at V and 4 bases at J, with 13 bases in the middle. The CDR3 sequence is 13 residues long. Germline assignment: CDR1 LNHDA and CDR2 SQIVND (reference sequence).

The CDR3 region is CASSLLAGVAGEQFF. CDR3 nucleotide sequence: TGTGCCAGCAGTTTGTTAGCGGGAGTGGCAGGTGAGCAGTTCTTC. The chain is built from TRBV27 and TRBJ2-1, with TRBD2 matching over 9 bases. Germline lookup yields CDR1 MNHEY and CDR2 SMNVEV (reference sequence). This CDR3 spans 15 amino acids. The ends lost 3 bases at V and 9 bases at J; junction bases unmatched: 9.

This clone appeared once. The V gene is TRBV9, the J gene TRBJ2-7; TRBD1 aligns across 9 bases. The ends lost 3 bases at V and 4 bases at J; junction bases unmatched: 2. The CDR3 extends over 13 amino acids. Germline V gives CDR1 SGDLS, CDR2 YYNGEE. DNA of the CDR3: TGTGCCAGCAGCGCCGGGACAGGGTACGAGCAGTACTTC. Translated, it gives CASSAGTGYEQYF.

V gene TRBV19 combines with J gene TRBJ1-1; D call uncertain. The germline V gene has CDR1 LNHDA and CDR2 SQIVND (reference sequence). The V end lost 3 bases, the J end lost 6 bases, and 14 bases lay between the germline ends. The CDR3 has 14 amino acids. CDR3 in DNA: TGTGCCAGTAGTATTAAAGTTCTGTCTCCTGAAGCTTTCTTT. Protein: CASSIKVLSPEAFF. Together with reference TRBV19 and TRBJ1-1, the CDR3 gives the full variable domain: DGGITQSPKYLFRKEGQNVTLSCEQNLNHDAMYWYRQDPGQGLRLIYYSQIVNDFQKGDIAEGYSVSREKKESFPLTVTSAQKNPTAFYLCASSIKVLSPEAFFGQGTRLTVV.

J is TRBJ1-4 and V is TRBV6-5; 7 positions agree with TRBD1. V trimming: 0 bases; J trimming: 3 bases; junction bases outside the gene matches: 1. The length of the CDR3 is 15 residues. Germline V CDR1 and CDR2: MNHEY, SVGAGI. CDR3 region: CASSYSDRPNEKLFF. The CDR3 nucleotides read TGTGCCAGCAGTTACTCGGACAGGCCTAATGAAAAACTGTTTTTT.

This clone is medium-sized (0.01 to 0.1%) within its sample. The chain is built from TRBV27 and TRBJ2-1, with D perhaps assigned TRBD1 or TRBD2 (6 bases each). Germline assignment: CDR1 MNHEY and CDR2 SMNVEV (reference sequence). Between the trimmed V and J ends, which lost 0 bases and 2 bases, there was a span of 8 bases. The CDR3 contains 15 residues. The CDR3 DNA reads as TGTGCCAGCAGTTTATCGCGGGACACCTACAATGAGCAGTTCTTC. It yields the protein CASSLSRDTYNEQFF.

This clone was counted once. Other DNA sequences within the sample encode an identical CDR3. V is TRBV5-1 and J is TRBJ2-3, with TRBD2 identical over 11 bases. V was clipped by 0 bases and J by 2 bases; unmatched bases: 5. The CDR3 has 17 amino acids. Germline V gives CDR1 SGHRS, CDR2 YFSETQ. The CDR3 DNA sequence: TGCGCCAGCAGCTTGGGCCTAGCGGGGGGACCCACAGATACGCAGTATTTT. The encoded protein is CASSLGLAGGPTDTQYF.

In this sample, this clone turned up a few times. V usage is TRBV2 and J usage is TRBJ1-1; D remains unclear. Germline V gene data show CDR1 as SNHLY and CDR2 as FYNNEI. V was trimmed by 6 bases and J by 1 base, leaving 6 bases between them. The CDR3 runs 12 residues. The CDR3 loop reads CASRLRNTEAFF. The CDR3 region has the DNA TGTGCCAGCAGATTACGGAACACTGAAGCTTTCTTT.

The chain carries TRBV30 and TRBJ2-5; TRBD2 matches 10 bases. The length of the CDR3 is 20 residues. V dropped 4 bases and J dropped 4; count of bases not matched to a gene: 24. The germline gives CDR1 GTSNPN, CDR2 SVGIG (reference sequence). DNA of the CDR3: TGTGCCTGGATGCCTAAGATCATCAGCGGGGGGGCACCTAGGGCAGAGACCCAGTACTTC. Protein product: CAWMPKIISGGAPRAETQYF.

V gene TRBV9 combines with J gene TRBJ1-2, with D possibly being TRBD1 (6 bases). The V gene's germline CDR1 is SGDLS and CDR2 YYNGEE. The length of the CDR3 is 14 residues. V was cut by 2 bases and J by 8 bases, with 16 bases left in between. Written as DNA, the CDR3 is TGTGCCAGCAGCGTGGGCAGGGGTAAGGAAGGCTACACCTTC. It translates to CASSVGRGKEGYTF.

This clone was detected only a few times. The same CDR3 also results from other DNA sequences found in this sample. The J gene is TRBJ2-3, the V gene TRBV19; 11 bases map to TRBD2. The CDR3 covers 16 residues. The junction had 5 bases not matched to a gene; V was cut back by 6 bases and J by 0 bases. Germline V gene data show CDR1 as LNHDA and CDR2 as SQIVND (reference sequence). The CDR3 DNA is TGTGCCAGTAGCCCCCTAGCGGGGGGTAGCACAGATACGCAGTATTTT. Translated: CASSPLAGGSTDTQYF.